These T cell receptor beta chains were read from a single sample in a study of neurological immune-mediated disorders. Via MiXCR, TCRdb re-called the 5' RACE reads, giving one row per CDR3 protein. The sample consists of some 71,000 distinct CDR3 sequences, roughly 10% of them appearing once. What was sequenced was PBMCs. These receptor sequences come from a man between 25 and 39 years old in good health. The CDR3 runs from the conserved cysteine through the conserved F or W. Fields, in order: D gene, V gene, clone size, J gene, CDR3 protein, CDR3 DNA. D genes are given only for firm matches. Clone size appears in some rows only: once, few, many, or a class for an expanded clone.

d_gene: .
v_gene: TRBV20-1
abundance: many
j_gene: TRBJ2-5
CDR3aa: CSARVLPPQGTGETQYF
CDR3nt: TGCAGTGCTAGAGTTCTACCCCCACAGGGCACTGGGGAGACCCAGTACTTC

d_gene: .
v_gene: TRBV9
abundance: many
j_gene: TRBJ2-7
CDR3aa: CASSPRQGFVDEQYF
CDR3nt: TGTGCCAGCAGCCCCAGGCAGGGCTTCGTGGACGAGCAGTACTTC

d_gene: .
v_gene: TRBV5-1
abundance: many
j_gene: TRBJ2-4
CDR3aa: CASSSPSVSKNIQYF
CDR3nt: TGCGCCAGCAGCTCCCCGAGTGTGTCCAAAAACATTCAGTACTTC

d_gene: TRBD2
v_gene: TRBV5-1
abundance: few
j_gene: TRBJ2-2
CDR3aa: CASSVGTSGAGDTGELFF
CDR3nt: TGCGCCAGCAGCGTCGGGACTAGCGGAGCTGGGGACACCGGGGAGCTGTTTTTT

d_gene: TRBD2
v_gene: TRBV24-1
abundance: many
j_gene: TRBJ2-3
CDR3aa: CATSGGRAEKLDTQYF
CDR3nt: TGTGCCACCAGTGGCGGGAGGGCCGAGAAGTTAGATACGCAGTATTTT

d_gene: TRBD1
v_gene: TRBV29-1
abundance: many
j_gene: TRBJ2-7
CDR3aa: CSVSTGGTNEQYF
CDR3nt: TGCAGCGTTTCAACAGGGGGCACGAACGAGCAGTACTTC

d_gene: .
v_gene: TRBV6-6
abundance: many
j_gene: TRBJ1-2
CDR3aa: CASSYSSSWADSYGYTF
CDR3nt: TGTGCCAGCAGTTACTCGTCCTCCTGGGCGGACAGCTATGGCTACACCTTC

d_gene: .
v_gene: TRBV7-2
abundance: .
j_gene: TRBJ2-5
CDR3aa: CASSPNYGAIGQDTQYF
CDR3nt: TGTGCCAGCAGCCCCAATTATGGGGCCATAGGACAAGATACCCAGTACTTC

d_gene: TRBD2
v_gene: TRBV20-1
abundance: many
j_gene: TRBJ2-7
CDR3aa: CSASWTSGTYEQYF
CDR3nt: TGCAGTGCTAGCTGGACTAGCGGGACGTACGAGCAGTACTTC

d_gene: TRBD2
v_gene: TRBV12-3/TRBV12-4
abundance: many
j_gene: TRBJ2-1
CDR3aa: CASTLSISGGAQFF
CDR3nt: TGTGCCAGCACCCTTTCCATATCGGGAGGCGCGCAGTTCTTC

d_gene: .
v_gene: TRBV29-1
abundance: many
j_gene: TRBJ2-2
CDR3aa: CSARDTGELFF
CDR3nt: TGCAGCGCCAGGGACACCGGGGAGCTGTTTTTT

d_gene: .
v_gene: TRBV18
abundance: few
j_gene: TRBJ1-2
CDR3aa: CASSPLLGQNYGYTF
CDR3nt: TGTGCCAGCTCACCTCTACTCGGGCAGAACTATGGCTACACCTTC

d_gene: TRBD2
v_gene: TRBV15
abundance: many
j_gene: TRBJ2-7
CDR3aa: CATSARTSGTYEQYF
CDR3nt: TGTGCCACCAGCGCAAGGACTAGCGGGACTTACGAGCAGTACTTC

d_gene: .
v_gene: TRBV29-1
abundance: many
j_gene: TRBJ2-5
CDR3aa: CSVVRSSSPETQYF
CDR3nt: TGCAGCGTTGTTAGGTCATCCTCACCGGAGACCCAGTACTTC

d_gene: .
v_gene: TRBV28
abundance: few
j_gene: TRBJ2-2
CDR3aa: CASSLIGRTANTGELFF
CDR3nt: TGTGCCAGCAGTTTAATCGGACGGACAGCGAACACCGGGGAGCTGTTTTTT

d_gene: TRBD2
v_gene: TRBV20-1
abundance: many
j_gene: TRBJ2-1
CDR3aa: CSTDGGNSGRAFEQFF
CDR3nt: TGCAGCACAGACGGAGGGAATAGCGGGAGGGCCTTTGAGCAGTTCTTC

d_gene: TRBD1
v_gene: TRBV5-1
abundance: .
j_gene: TRBJ2-3
CDR3aa: CASQLRTGRTDTQYF
CDR3nt: TGCGCCAGCCAGCTAAGGACAGGACGCACAGATACGCAGTATTTT

d_gene: TRBD1
v_gene: TRBV3-1
abundance: many
j_gene: TRBJ1-1
CDR3aa: CASSQDLGQGLSF
CDR3nt: TGTGCCAGCAGCCAAGATCTAGGACAGGGCCTTTCCTTT

d_gene: .
v_gene: TRBV5-1
abundance: many
j_gene: TRBJ1-1
CDR3aa: CASSLAHGVGITEAFF
CDR3nt: TGCGCCAGCAGCTTGGCACACGGGGTGGGGATCACTGAAGCTTTCTTT

d_gene: TRBD2
v_gene: TRBV7-2
abundance: many
j_gene: TRBJ2-2
CDR3aa: CASSPRAGGPVGELFF
CDR3nt: TGTGCCAGCAGCCCTCGGGCGGGAGGGCCGGTGGGGGAGCTGTTTTTT

d_gene: TRBD1
v_gene: TRBV6-1
abundance: few
j_gene: TRBJ1-5
CDR3aa: CASSQGGSYSNQPQHF
CDR3nt: TGTGCCAGCAGTCAGGGGGGCAGCTATAGCAATCAGCCCCAGCATTTT

d_gene: .
v_gene: TRBV10-3
abundance: many
j_gene: TRBJ1-3
CDR3aa: CATGEGLAGNTIYF
CDR3nt: TGTGCCACCGGCGAGGGTCTGGCTGGAAACACCATATATTTT

d_gene: .
v_gene: TRBV28
abundance: many
j_gene: TRBJ2-1
CDR3aa: CASSLYGESNEQFF
CDR3nt: TGTGCCAGCAGTTTATACGGGGAGAGCAATGAGCAGTTCTTC

d_gene: .
v_gene: TRBV5-1
abundance: many
j_gene: TRBJ2-1
CDR3aa: CASSPEGKPYNEQFF
CDR3nt: TGCGCCAGCAGCCCGGAGGGTAAACCCTACAATGAGCAGTTCTTC

d_gene: .
v_gene: TRBV29-1
abundance: many
j_gene: TRBJ2-5
CDR3aa: CSVYAGSETQYF
CDR3nt: TGCAGCGTCTACGCTGGGAGCGAGACCCAGTACTTC

d_gene: TRBD2
v_gene: TRBV20-1
abundance: many
j_gene: TRBJ2-1
CDR3aa: CSARGLAGAIYNEQFF
CDR3nt: TGCAGTGCTCGGGGACTAGCGGGAGCCATCTACAATGAGCAGTTCTTC

d_gene: .
v_gene: TRBV7-9
abundance: many
j_gene: TRBJ2-4
CDR3aa: CASSLAEAKNIQYF
CDR3nt: TGTGCCAGCAGCTTAGCAGAGGCCAAAAACATTCAGTACTTC

d_gene: .
v_gene: TRBV5-1
abundance: many
j_gene: TRBJ2-3
CDR3aa: CASSLADDEDTQYF
CDR3nt: TGCGCCAGCAGCTTGGCGGATGATGAGGATACGCAGTATTTT